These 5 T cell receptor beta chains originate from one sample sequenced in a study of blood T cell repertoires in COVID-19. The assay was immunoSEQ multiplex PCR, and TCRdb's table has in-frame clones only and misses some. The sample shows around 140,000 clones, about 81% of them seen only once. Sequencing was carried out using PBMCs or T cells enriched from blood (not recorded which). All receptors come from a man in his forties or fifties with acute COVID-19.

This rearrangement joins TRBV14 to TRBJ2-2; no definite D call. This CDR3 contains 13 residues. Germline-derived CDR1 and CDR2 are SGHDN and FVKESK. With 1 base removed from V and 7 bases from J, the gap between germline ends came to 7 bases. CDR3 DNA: TGTGCCAGCAGCCAAGTTCAGAACGGGGAGCTGTTTTTT. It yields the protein CASSQVQNGELFF.

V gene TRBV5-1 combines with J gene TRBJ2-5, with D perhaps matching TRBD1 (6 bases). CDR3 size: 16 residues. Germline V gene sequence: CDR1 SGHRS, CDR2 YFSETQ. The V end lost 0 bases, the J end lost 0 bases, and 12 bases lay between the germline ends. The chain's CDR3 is CASSLASDSDQETQYF. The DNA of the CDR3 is TGCGCCAGCAGCTTGGCCTCGGACAGTGACCAAGAGACCCAGTACTTC.

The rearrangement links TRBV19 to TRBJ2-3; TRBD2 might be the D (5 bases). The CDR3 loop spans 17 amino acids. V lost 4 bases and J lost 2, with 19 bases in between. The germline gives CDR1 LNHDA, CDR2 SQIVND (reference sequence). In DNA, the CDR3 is TGTGCCAGTAGTACGCAGAACACGGGGATCTACACAGATACGCAGTATTTT. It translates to CASSTQNTGIYTDTQYF.

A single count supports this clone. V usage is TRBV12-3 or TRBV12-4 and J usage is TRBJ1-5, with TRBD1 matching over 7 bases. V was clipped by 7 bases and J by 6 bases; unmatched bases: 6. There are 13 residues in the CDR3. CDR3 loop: CASMRGHGQPQHF. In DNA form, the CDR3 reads TGTGCCAGCATGAGGGGGCACGGTCAGCCCCAGCATTTT.

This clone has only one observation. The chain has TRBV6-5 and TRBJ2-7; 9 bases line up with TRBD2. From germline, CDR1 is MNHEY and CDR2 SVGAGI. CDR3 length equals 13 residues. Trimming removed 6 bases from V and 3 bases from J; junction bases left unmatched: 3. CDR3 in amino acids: CASRPSGNYEQYF. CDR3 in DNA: TGTGCCAGCAGGCCTAGCGGGAACTACGAGCAGTACTTC.